This record looks at one T cell receptor (beta chain) sequence and its context. These data belong to a study of blood T cell repertoires in COVID-19. Looking at the study overall: The United States, Italy and Spain supplied acute and convalescent COVID-19 samples. PBMCs, B-cell-depleted T cells, or T cells were the source of the cDNA or gDNA that made up the material.

The CDR3 consists of 12 residues. V lost 7 bases and J lost 2, with 8 bases in between. Germline V CDR1 and CDR2: MNHEY, SVGAGI. In the original workflow: Reference gene primer amplification gave nucleated cell count estimates. Some clones are missing from TCRdb's copy, which holds only in-frame ones; the method was immunoSEQ multiplex PCR. V and J calls and clone size are as listed in that table; D and trimming were resolved from the DNA. The table includes 55,000 to 80,000 clones, 70% to 90% detected once. The sequenced sample consisted of peripheral blood. The clonotype was recovered from a man aged 65 to 85 with acute or convalescent COVID-19. This chain uses TRBV6-5 with TRBJ1-2; no clear D. Here the CDR3 DNA reads TGTGCCAGCAAGCAATTCAACTATGGCTACACCTTC. The encoded protein is CASKQFNYGYTF.